The next 15 T cell receptor beta chains were all read from a single sample in a study of OX40 agonist ivuxolimab in advanced cancers. TCRdb's copy holds only in-frame clones and misses some; the assay was immunoSEQ multiplex PCR. The top ten hold 15% to 25% of the sample, which has about 35,000 clones, about 76% seen once. The sequenced sample was CD4+ or CD8+ T cells sorted from blood, obtained in a trial of the OX40 agonist ivuxolimab. The source is an adult with an advanced solid tumor such as melanoma, head and neck, liver or kidney cancer.

This clone was seen only a few times. The rearrangement links TRBV2 to TRBJ1-4, with 7 bases fitting TRBD1. CDR1 is SNHLY, CDR2 FYNNEI, per germline. This CDR3 is built from 14 residues. V shed 6 bases, J shed 5 bases, and the junction held 6 bases outside the gene matches. CDR3 sequence: CASSEQGWNEKLFF. The DNA of the CDR3 is TGTGCCAGCAGCGAACAGGGGTGGAATGAAAAACTGTTTTTT.

This clone was seen a few times. CDR3 residues: CSVLRDSSRTNYGYTF. In DNA, the CDR3 is TGCAGCGTCCTCCGGGACAGCTCCCGAACTAACTATGGCTACACCTTC. The chain links TRBV29-1 to TRBJ1-2; 7 nucleotides match TRBD1. This CDR3 has 16 amino acids. After removal of 6 bases from V and 0 bases from J, the junction contained 13 bases not matched to a gene. The germline V gene has CDR1 SQVTM and CDR2 ANQGSEA.

This clone was counted only a few times. The rearrangement joins TRBV29-1 to TRBJ1-1; D is undetermined. V was trimmed by 2 bases and J by 3 bases, leaving 10 bases between them. The CDR3 sequence is 13 residues long. The germline V gene has CDR1 SQVTM and CDR2 ANQGSEA. CDR3 sequence reads: CSVEQFPDTEAFF. CDR3 DNA: TGCAGCGTTGAACAGTTTCCAGACACTGAAGCTTTCTTT.

The chain links TRBV27 to TRBJ2-1; 10 bases are a match to TRBD2. The CDR3 runs 16 residues. V trimming: 5 bases; J trimming: 7 bases; junction bases outside the gene matches: 11. CDR1 is MNHEY, CDR2 SMNVEV, per germline (reference sequence). The DNA of the CDR3 is TGTGCCAGCAGTCCCCTCCAGCGGGGGGGCCCGAATGAGCAGTTCTTC. It yields the protein CASSPLQRGGPNEQFF.

The chain employs TRBV11-2 and TRBJ1-5; D is possibly TRBD1 (6 bases). Per the germline V gene, CDR1 is SGHAT and CDR2 is FQNNGV. The CDR3 has 16 residues. V was clipped by 2 bases and J by 4 bases, with 15 bases between them. The CDR3 sequence is CASSLLPGELNQPQHF. The CDR3 DNA follows: TGTGCCAGCAGCTTACTTCCAGGGGAACTGAATCAGCCCCAGCATTTT.

V gene TRBV19 combines with J gene TRBJ2-5; no definite D call. The CDR3 has 14 residues. Trimming removed 0 bases from V and 5 bases from J, with 10 bases in between. Germline-derived CDR1 and CDR2 are LNHDA and SQIVND (reference sequence). In DNA form, the CDR3 reads TGTGCCAGTAGTATAGATCGGTCGAGGGAGACCCAGTACTTC. Translated: CASSIDRSRETQYF.

The chain combines TRBV6-5 with TRBJ1-4, with D tentatively TRBD1 (6 bases). The CDR3 spans 13 residues. Deletions cut 4 bases from V and 5 bases from J, with 8 bases between. Per the germline V gene, CDR1 is MNHEY and CDR2 is SVGAGI. DNA of the CDR3: TGTGCCAGCAGTTTTAGGGGGAATGAAAAACTGTTTTTT. Protein sequence: CASSFRGNEKLFF.

The chain combines TRBV30 with TRBJ1-5; D is ambiguous. The length of the CDR3 is 14 residues. From germline, CDR1 is GTSNPN and CDR2 SVGIG (reference sequence). V dropped 1 base and J dropped 7 bases, with 14 bases sitting between them. The CDR3 loop is CAWSALNGVQPQHF. In nucleotides, the CDR3 is TGTGCCTGGAGTGCCCTTAATGGGGTACAGCCCCAGCATTTT. The whole variable domain, filled in from reference TRBV30 and TRBJ1-5, reads SQTIHQWPATLVQPVGSPLSLECTVEGTSNPNLYWYRQAAGRGLQLLFYSVGIGQISSEVPQNLSASRPQDRQFILSSKKLLLSDSGFYLCAWSALNGVQPQHFGDGTRLSIL.

This clone came up a few times. The genes are TRBV30 and TRBJ1-5; perhaps TRBD1 as D (5 bases). Deletions cut 1 base from V and 6 bases from J, with 10 bases between. The germline CDR1 and CDR2 sequences are GTSNPN and SVGIG (reference sequence). The CDR3 length is 13 residues. The CDR3 sequence is CAWSAAGGQPQHF. CDR3 bases: TGTGCCTGGAGTGCTGCGGGGGGTCAGCCCCAGCATTTT.

The V call is TRBV7-9, the J call TRBJ1-2; D perhaps matches TRBD1 (5 bases). The length of the CDR3 is 14 residues. V shed 5 bases and J shed 4 bases, with 14 bases lying between them. The germline CDR1 and CDR2 sequences are SEHNR and FQNEAQ (reference sequence). The CDR3 region has the DNA TGTGCCAGCAGCCCCGGGACTTACGTCTATGGCTACACCTTC. It specifies CASSPGTYVYGYTF. Full variable domain (remainder filled in from reference TRBV7-9 and TRBJ1-2): DTGVSQNPRHKITKRGQNVTFRCDPISEHNRLYWYRQTLGQGPEFLTYFQNEAQLEKSRLLSDRFSAERPKGSFSTLEIQRTEQGDSAMYLCASSPGTYVYGYTFGSGTRLTVV.

This clone was seen a handful of times. This CDR3 is CSAGRDYEQYF. The DNA for the CDR3 is TGCAGTGCTGGCCGGGACTACGAGCAGTACTTC. The gene calls are TRBV20-1 and TRBJ2-7; perhaps TRBD2 as D (5 bases). Per germline, CDR1 DFQATT and CDR2 SNEGSKA (reference sequence). This CDR3 region has 11 residues. With 5 bases removed from V and 3 bases from J, the gap between germline ends came to 8 bases.

The chain uses TRBV5-5 and TRBJ2-2, with TRBD1 as a possible D gene (5 bases). This CDR3 region has 15 residues. Germline CDR1 SGHKS, CDR2 YYEKEE (reference sequence). Trimming removed 0 bases at V and 4 bases at J, with 10 bases between. CDR3 loop: CASSLDSRATGELFF. CDR3 DNA: TGTGCCAGCAGCTTGGATTCCAGGGCCACCGGGGAGCTGTTTTTT.

The rearrangement joins TRBV10-1 to TRBJ2-2; D unclear. The V end was cut by 0 bases, the J end by 3 bases, with 8 bases between. Germline CDR1 WNHNN, CDR2 SYGVQD (reference sequence). CDR3 length equals 15 residues. In DNA form, the CDR3 reads TGCGCCAGCAGTGAGTCGATAGGGTACACCGGGGAGCTGTTTTTT. It is translated as CASSESIGYTGELFF.

The chain couples TRBV5-1 to TRBJ1-2; possibly TRBD1 for D (5 bases). The CDR3 contains 13 residues. With 5 bases removed from V and 6 bases from J, the gap between germline ends came to 14 bases. Germline-derived CDR1 and CDR2 are SGHRS and YFSETQ. The CDR3 sequence is CASRLTTVDGYTF. CDR3 DNA sequence: TGCGCCAGCAGACTAACGACAGTAGATGGCTACACCTTC.

This chain uses TRBV29-1 with TRBJ1-6, with D possibly matching TRBD1 (5 bases). The V end was cut by 3 bases, the J end by 10 bases, with 28 bases between. The CDR3 extends over 18 amino acids. Germline V gene sequence: CDR1 SQVTM, CDR2 ANQGSEA. The CDR3 DNA is TGCAGCGTTGAGGAGGGGAAAAGGGGAGGGGACGTCCGCTCACCCCTCCACTTT. Its protein product is CSVEEGKRGGDVRSPLHF.